One and the same sample provided the 30 T cell receptor beta chains below, sequenced in a study of radiotherapy plus CTLA-4 blockade in lung cancer. Here immunoSEQ multiplex PCR was the method, and the copy in TCRdb shows in-frame clones only, minus some. The repertoire holds tens of thousands of clones, 55% to 75% seen once, with approximately 10% in the top ten. Sequenced material: peripheral blood, taken from a patient treated with radiotherapy plus ipilimumab. The receptors were gathered from a human donor with non-small cell lung cancer who had stable disease on radiotherapy plus ipilimumab.

The genes are TRBV2 and TRBJ1-2, with D uncertain. This CDR3 is 13 amino acids long. Trimming shortened V by 6 bases and J by 8 bases, and 16 bases separated the two germline ends. Germline CDR1 is SNHLY and CDR2 is FYNNEI. CDR3 loop: CASSYFLDSGYTF. CDR3 DNA: TGTGCCAGCAGCTATTTTCTGGACTCAGGCTACACCTTC.

The sample holds many counts of this clone. The chain uses TRBV29-1 and TRBJ2-7; D is perhaps TRBD1 (6 bases). Germline CDR1 is SQVTM and CDR2 is ANQGSEA. The V end was cut by 4 bases, the J end by 6 bases, with 10 bases between. This CDR3 comprises 11 residues. The CDR3 is CSVARGSEQYF. The CDR3 DNA is TGCAGCGTTGCAAGGGGGAGCGAGCAGTACTTC.

The chain carries TRBV6-1 and TRBJ1-5, with a possible D match to TRBD1 (5 bases). Trimming took off 11 bases at V and 0 bases at J, with 14 bases between the two ends. CDR3 size: 14 residues. Germline V gene sequence: CDR1 MNHNS, CDR2 SASEGT. CDR3 amino acids: CACHWGGSNQPQHF. As DNA, the CDR3 is TGTGCCTGTCACTGGGGGGGTAGCAATCAGCCCCAGCATTTT.

The chain combines TRBV5-1 with TRBJ2-7, with D perhaps matching TRBD1 (6 bases). This CDR3 is built from 13 residues. V was trimmed by 6 bases and J by 0 bases, leaving 10 bases between them. Germline V lookup: CDR1 SGHRS, CDR2 YFSETQ. The CDR3, as DNA: TGCGCCAGCAACAGGGACAACTCCTACGAGCAGTACTTC. It encodes CASNRDNSYEQYF.

The chain is built from TRBV30 and TRBJ2-6, with D uncertain. CDR1 is GTSNPN and CDR2 is SVGIG in the germline V gene (reference sequence). The CDR3 covers 13 residues. With 7 bases removed from V and 4 bases from J, the gap between germline ends came to 11 bases. CDR3 DNA: TGTGCCTCGTCTGTGAGGGGGGCCAACGTCCTGACTTTC. It codes for CASSVRGANVLTF.

The chain links TRBV5-1 to TRBJ1-6; maybe TRBD1 (6 bases). Germline V gene sequence: CDR1 SGHRS, CDR2 YFSETQ. There are 15 residues in the CDR3. V was cut by 4 bases and J by 3 bases, with 11 bases left in between. CDR3 region: CASSEDSFYNSPLHF. The CDR3 DNA reads TGCGCCAGCAGCGAGGACAGTTTCTATAATTCACCCCTCCACTTT. The variable domain in full, completed from reference TRBV5-1 and TRBJ1-6, reads KAGVTQTPRYLIKTRGQQVTLSCSPISGHRSVSWYQQTPGQGLQFLFEYFSETQRNKGNFPGRFSGRQFSNSRSEMNVSTLELGDSALYLCASSEDSFYNSPLHFGNGTRLTVT.

V and J are TRBV29-1 and TRBJ1-2; 9 nucleotides match TRBD1. The CDR3 contains 13 residues. The V and J ends lost 1 base and 7 bases, in that order; junction bases with no gene match: 4. Per germline, CDR1 SQVTM and CDR2 ANQGSEA. The CDR3 reads CSVEGDREAGYTF. For the CDR3, the DNA is TGCAGCGTTGAAGGGGACAGGGAAGCTGGCTACACCTTC.

This clone was detected once. The chain combines TRBV21-1 with TRBJ2-7; no DNA check was done on the table's D call, TRBD1. TRBV21-1 is termed a pseudogene. The CDR3 sequence is 15 residues long. CDR3 region: CASSKVKRTSYEQYF. Here the CDR3 DNA reads TGTGCCAGCAGCAAAGTTAAGAGGACATCCTACGAGCAGTACTTC.

The CDR3 region has the DNA TGCGCCAGCAGCCAAGACCCCCGGGGCGAGCAGTACTTC. This sequence encodes CASSQDPRGEQYF. This rearrangement joins TRBV4-1 to TRBJ2-7, with D perhaps TRBD2 (5 bases). Germline CDR1 is MGHRA and CDR2 is YSYEKL. The CDR3 has 13 amino acids. V was clipped by 0 bases and J by 6 bases, with 9 bases between them.

The chain is built from TRBV27 and TRBJ1-3, with a weak D call TRBD1 (5 bases). The germline V gene has CDR1 MNHEY and CDR2 SMNVEV (reference sequence). CDR3 length equals 15 residues. Trimming cost V 5 bases and J 0 bases, with 11 bases left between them. DNA for the CDR3: TGTGCCAGCAGTACCAGGGCTCTCTCTGGAAACACCATATATTTT. It specifies CASSTRALSGNTIYF.

In DNA form, the CDR3 reads TGTGCCAGCAGTCGAGACAGGTCCACCGGGGAGCTGTTTTTT. It translates to CASSRDRSTGELFF. The chain couples TRBV6-5 to TRBJ2-2; TRBD1 is a possible D gene (6 bases). This CDR3 spans 14 amino acids. V lost 5 bases, J lost 4 bases, and 11 bases lay in between. CDR1 MNHEY and CDR2 SVGAGI come from the germline V gene.

This chain connects TRBV4-1 to TRBJ1-1; D possibly corresponds to TRBD1 (5 bases). The CDR3 length is 15 residues. Trimming took 3 bases from V and 11 from J, leaving 22 bases between them. Germline loops: CDR1 MGHRA, CDR2 YSYEKL. As DNA, the CDR3 is TGCGCCAGCAGCCACCTGGCAGGAGGGACGGGGATTGCTTTCTTT. Its protein product is CASSHLAGGTGIAFF.

V gene TRBV11-2 combines with J gene TRBJ2-3, with D hard to call. Germline V lookup: CDR1 SGHAT, CDR2 FQNNGV. V was pared by 7 bases and J by 2 bases, with 16 bases between. CDR3 length equals 15 residues. The CDR3 region has the DNA TGTGCCAGCAAACAGAAATCTACATACACAGATACGCAGTATTTT. Protein product: CASKQKSTYTDTQYF. The full variable domain, in which reference TRBV11-2 and TRBJ2-3 provide the parts outside the CDR3, is EAGVAQSPRYKIIEKRQSVAFWCNPISGHATLYWYQQILGQGPKLLIQFQNNGVVDDSQLPKDRFSAERLKGVDSTLKIQPAKLEDSAVYLCASKQKSTYTDTQYFGPGTRLTVL.

The V and J genes are TRBV7-8 and TRBJ2-7; D unclear. CDR3 length equals 13 residues. Germline lookup yields CDR1 SGHVS and CDR2 FQNEAQ. V lost 5 bases and J 1 base, leaving 9 bases between the germline ends. CDR3 coding DNA: TGTGCCAGCAGCCGTCAGGATTCCTACGAGCAGTACTTC. Translating it yields CASSRQDSYEQYF.

This clone was seen ten or more times. V and J are TRBV15 and TRBJ2-2; TRBD1 is a possible D gene (5 bases). Germline CDR1 reads LNHNV; CDR2 reads YYDKDF (reference sequence). Trimming left V 0 bases short and J 5 bases short, with 7 bases between. CDR3 length: 14 amino acids. CDR3: CATSRDRGTGELFF. CDR3 sequence (DNA): TGTGCCACCAGCAGAGATAGGGGAACCGGGGAGCTGTTTTTT. Filled out from reference TRBV15 and TRBJ2-2, the complete variable domain reads DAMVIQNPRYQVTQFGKPVTLSCSQTLNHNVMYWYQQKSSQAPKLLFHYYDKDFNNEADTPDNFQSRRPNTSFCFLDIRSPGLGDTAMYLCATSRDRGTGELFFGEGSRLTVL.

This clone was observed a single time. The rearrangement uses TRBV2 and TRBJ2-6, with 14 positions matching TRBD2. Trimming cost V 7 bases and J 2 bases; bases outside gene matches: 10. Germline lookup yields CDR1 SNHLY and CDR2 FYNNEI. The CDR3 contains 19 residues. The DNA for the CDR3 is TGTGCCAGCAAGGCGGAGCAGACTAGCGGGGGGGCTGGGGCCAACGTCCTGACTTTC. It is translated as CASKAEQTSGGAGANVLTF.

The chain employs TRBV28 and TRBJ1-5, with TRBD1 identical over 8 bases. The CDR3 is 15 amino acids. V lost 5 bases and J lost 12; bases outside the gene matches: 15. CDR1 is MDHEN and CDR2 is SYDVKM in the germline V gene. The CDR3 nucleotides are TGTGCCAGCAGTCCGGGAGCCAGGGGGCGCATGTACCAGCATTTT. Protein product: CASSPGARGRMYQHF.

This clone was observed a handful of times. CDR3: CASSLSWTGVGNTIYF. The DNA for the CDR3 is TGCGCCAGCAGCTTGTCCTGGACAGGGGTCGGAAACACCATATATTTT. This rearrangement joins TRBV5-1 to TRBJ1-3; 9 nucleotides line up with TRBD1. The junction had 6 bases not matched to a gene; V was cut back by 1 base and J by 4 bases. The CDR3 spans 16 residues. Per the germline V gene, CDR1 is SGHRS and CDR2 is YFSETQ.

J is TRBJ2-3 and V is TRBV25-1; possibly TRBD2 for D (6 bases). CDR1 MGHDK and CDR2 SYGVNS come from the germline V gene. This CDR3 contains 12 residues. The CDR3 loop reads CAMGGTTDTQYF. The DNA of the CDR3 is TGTGCAATGGGCGGGACCACAGATACGCAGTATTTT.

The chain has TRBV30 and TRBJ1-1; TRBD1 is a possible D gene (6 bases). From germline, CDR1 is GTSNPN and CDR2 SVGIG (reference sequence). CDR3 length: 13 amino acids. Trimming pared 5 bases from V and 7 bases from J, leaving 17 bases between. The CDR3 region has the DNA TGTGCCTGGGCGCGCGACAGGTCGGGTGAAGCTTTCTTT. Translated: CAWARDRSGEAFF.

As for this clone: Distinct nucleotide sequences in the sample also encode this CDR3. The chain uses TRBV18 and TRBJ2-1; D gene uncertain. V shed 3 bases and J shed 5 bases, with 5 bases lying between them. Germline V lookup: CDR1 KGHSH, CDR2 LQKENI. This CDR3 has 12 residues. The CDR3 protein is CASSPIDNEQFF. The CDR3 DNA reads as TGTGCCAGCTCACCTATCGACAATGAGCAGTTCTTC. The full variable domain, in which reference TRBV18 and TRBJ2-1 provide the parts outside the CDR3, is NAGVMQNPRHLVRRRGQEARLRCSPMKGHSHVYWYRQLPEEGLKFMVYLQKENIIDESGMPKERFSAEFPKEGPSILRIQQVVRGDSAAYFCASSPIDNEQFFGPGTRLTVL.

The CDR3 protein is CASSGGTGGTDTQYF. The CDR3 DNA reads as TGTGCCAGCAGTGGGGGGACAGGGGGCACAGATACGCAGTATTTT. This chain connects TRBV2 to TRBJ2-3; 10 bases fit TRBD1. Germline loops: CDR1 SNHLY, CDR2 FYNNEI. This CDR3 is 15 amino acids long. V was pared by 4 bases and J by 1 base, with 2 bases of the junction left unmatched.

The chain is built from TRBV18 and TRBJ1-1, with D uncertain. The V gene's germline CDR1 is KGHSH and CDR2 LQKENI. The CDR3 totals 13 residues. Trimming took off 3 bases at V and 10 bases at J, with 15 bases between the two ends. This chain's CDR3 is CASSPDPVLGAFF. The CDR3 DNA follows: TGTGCCAGCTCACCGGATCCCGTTCTAGGAGCTTTCTTT.

This chain uses TRBV19 with TRBJ1-2, with D perhaps TRBD1 (6 bases). Trimming took 4 bases from V and 4 from J, leaving 16 bases between them. The CDR3 covers 15 residues. Germline V lookup: CDR1 LNHDA, CDR2 SQIVND (reference sequence). In nucleotides, the CDR3 is TGTGCCAGTAGTACACGACAGGTTCCAATCTATGGCTACACCTTC. Translation: CASSTRQVPIYGYTF.

The rearrangement joins TRBV4-1 to TRBJ2-1, with a possible D match to TRBD2 (8 bases). With 4 bases removed from V and 1 base from J, the gap between germline ends came to 23 bases. The germline V gene encodes CDR1 MGHRA and CDR2 YSYEKL. The CDR3 extends over 19 amino acids. The CDR3 DNA follows: TGCGCCAGCAGCCCAGGGGGTAGCGGGGCACCTAGGTCCTACAATGAGCAGTTCTTC. It encodes CASSPGGSGAPRSYNEQFF.

This chain uses TRBV11-3 with TRBJ1-4; the D gene is possibly TRBD1 (5 bases). Germline-derived CDR1 and CDR2 are SGHNT and YENEEA. This CDR3 comprises 15 residues. V was cut by 5 bases and J by 1 base, with 11 bases left in between. Here the CDR3 DNA reads TGTGCCAGCAGCGCCCGGGGGAGAACTAATGAAAAACTGTTTTTT. Protein product: CASSARGRTNEKLFF.

V gene TRBV2 combines with J gene TRBJ1-1, with a tentative D call TRBD1 (6 bases). The CDR3 length is 15 residues. Germline V lookup: CDR1 SNHLY, CDR2 FYNNEI. Trimming left V 7 bases short and J 5 bases short, with 20 bases between. CDR3 loop: CASNLLGQRGTEAFF. DNA of the CDR3: TGTGCCAGCAATCTCTTGGGACAACGGGGAACTGAAGCTTTCTTT.

V gene TRBV5-1 combines with J gene TRBJ2-3, with a weak D call TRBD2 (7 bases). V was pared by 3 bases and J by 3 bases, with 17 bases between. The length of the CDR3 is 16 residues. Germline loops: CDR1 SGHRS, CDR2 YFSETQ. The CDR3 coding sequence is TGCGCCAGCAGCTCACCATGGGGGGGGCAGACAGATACGCAGTATTTT. It translates to CASSSPWGGQTDTQYF.

This sequence joins TRBV14 and TRBJ2-2; D gene ambiguous. CDR1 SGHDN and CDR2 FVKESK come from the germline V gene. Trimming took 4 bases from V and 0 from J, leaving 6 bases between them. This CDR3 contains 14 residues. The CDR3 region has the DNA TGTGCCAGCAGCCCAGTCACGAACACCGGGGAGCTGTTTTTT. Protein product: CASSPVTNTGELFF. Together with reference TRBV14 and TRBJ2-2, the CDR3 gives the full variable domain: EAGVTQFPSHSVIEKGQTVTLRCDPISGHDNLYWYRRVMGKEIKFLLHFVKESKQDESGMPNNRFLAERTGGTYSTLKVQPAELEDSGVYFCASSPVTNTGELFFGEGSRLTVL.

This chain links TRBV5-6 with TRBJ1-2; weak D call: TRBD1 (6 bases). V was shortened by 5 bases and J by 6 bases, with 11 bases between the two germline ends. The V gene's germline CDR1 is SGHDT and CDR2 YYEEEE. There are 12 residues in the CDR3. The CDR3 reads CASRNNRDGYTF. CDR3 nucleotide sequence: TGTGCCAGCAGAAACAACAGGGATGGCTACACCTTC.